A selection of T cell receptor beta chains follows, all from one sample in a study of identical twins. TCRdb re-called the 5' RACE reads through MiXCR, storing one row per CDR3 protein. There are hundreds of thousands of distinct CDR3 sequences in the sample; roughly 7% occur only once, and about 3.6% lies in the top ten. This sample also belongs to another study, concerning yellow fever vaccine responses in identical twins.

The material sequenced was memory (CD45RO+) T cells sorted from blood. Receptors originate from a woman in her late teens or twenties in good health. Both conserved end residues are part of each CDR3. Fields, in order: clone size, CDR3 length, D gene, V gene, J gene, CDR3 DNA, CDR3 protein. The D gene is left open where the match is weak. Size values are once, few and many counts, or a class for expanded clones, and some rows have none.

size: many
length: 14
D: .
V: TRBV6-2/TRBV6-3
J: TRBJ2-1
DNA: TGTGCCAGCAGTTACTCAAACACGCGGTATGAGCAGTTCTTC
CDR3: CASSYSNTRYEQFF

size: .
length: 14
D: .
V: TRBV5-1
J: TRBJ1-1
DNA: TGCGCCAGCAGCTCAAGGACCGGGGGCACTGAAGCTTTCTTT
CDR3: CASSSRTGGTEAFF

size: many
length: 14
D: TRBD1
V: TRBV28
J: TRBJ1-5
DNA: TGTGCCAGCAGTCTGACAGGGGTGGCTTTGCCCCAGCATTTT
CDR3: CASSLTGVALPQHF

size: many
length: 14
D: TRBD1
V: TRBV12-3/TRBV12-4
J: TRBJ1-2
DNA: TGTGCCAGCAGCCAACAGGGGAGGGGACTGGGCTACACCTTC
CDR3: CASSQQGRGLGYTF

size: .
length: 16
D: .
V: TRBV14
J: TRBJ2-2
DNA: TGTGCCAGCAGCCAAGAGCTAGGAGGACTTACCGGGGAGCTGTTTTTT
CDR3: CASSQELGGLTGELFF

size: few
length: 17
D: .
V: TRBV3-1
J: TRBJ2-3
DNA: TGTGCCAGCAGCCAAGATCTCTCCGCGGTCAGCACAGATACGCAGTATTTT
CDR3: CASSQDLSAVSTDTQYF

size: .
length: 16
D: .
V: TRBV6-5
J: TRBJ2-7
DNA: TGTGCCAGCAGTTACTCGATTTGGGGGATGGCCTACGAGCAGTACTTC
CDR3: CASSYSIWGMAYEQYF

size: many
length: 14
D: .
V: TRBV7-9
J: TRBJ1-2
DNA: TGTGCCAGCAGCAAACTTGACACCCCCTATGGCTACACCTTC
CDR3: CASSKLDTPYGYTF

size: few
length: 16
D: TRBD1
V: TRBV7-9
J: TRBJ1-1
DNA: TGTGCCAGCAGCCTGTTCGCGGGACAGGGCTACTCTGAAGCTTTCTTT
CDR3: CASSLFAGQGYSEAFF

size: .
length: 14
D: TRBD1
V: TRBV7-9
J: TRBJ2-2
DNA: TGTGCCAGCAGCCGGACAGGGCGAAGCGGGGAGCTGTTTTTT
CDR3: CASSRTGRSGELFF

size: .
length: 14
D: TRBD1
V: TRBV6-5
J: TRBJ2-1
DNA: TGTGCCAGCAGTTACTCGTTACAGGGGGGTGAGCAGTTCTTC
CDR3: CASSYSLQGGEQFF

size: many
length: 15
D: .
V: TRBV7-6
J: TRBJ1-5
DNA: TGTGCCAGCAGCCCTAGGGGGGATGGCAATCAGCCCCAGCATTTT
CDR3: CASSPRGDGNQPQHF

size: .
length: 15
D: TRBD1
V: TRBV12-3/TRBV12-4
J: TRBJ1-1
DNA: TGTGCCAGCAGTCCCCATGACAGGGCTTCAACTGAAGCTTTCTTT
CDR3: CASSPHDRASTEAFF

size: .
length: 15
D: .
V: TRBV24-1
J: TRBJ2-5
DNA: TGTGCCACCAGTGACCCCCGGAAGTACCAAGAGACCCAGTACTTC
CDR3: CATSDPRKYQETQYF

size: .
length: 15
D: .
V: TRBV4-2
J: TRBJ2-5
DNA: TGTGCCAGCAGCCAAGAGGGGACATCACAAGAGACCCAGTACTTC
CDR3: CASSQEGTSQETQYF

size: many
length: 13
D: .
V: TRBV24-1
J: TRBJ1-1
DNA: TGTGCCACCAGGGACAGAATGAACACTGAAGCTTTCTTT
CDR3: CATRDRMNTEAFF

size: many
length: 16
D: TRBD1
V: TRBV5-5
J: TRBJ2-7
DNA: TGTGCCAGCAGCCGGGACAGGGGGTCGAGCTCCTACGAGCAGTACTTC
CDR3: CASSRDRGSSSYEQYF

size: few
length: 16
D: .
V: TRBV7-9
J: TRBJ2-1
DNA: TGTGCCAGCACCCACCAGGCCGAGTCGGGCTACAATGAGCAGTTCTTC
CDR3: CASTHQAESGYNEQFF

size: .
length: 16
D: .
V: TRBV12-3/TRBV12-4
J: TRBJ2-1
DNA: TGTGCCAGCAGTCCGCGACTAGGGGGCAAGTACAATGAGCAGTTCTTC
CDR3: CASSPRLGGKYNEQFF

size: few
length: 15
D: .
V: TRBV6-5
J: TRBJ1-5
DNA: TGTGCCAGCAGTTACCAGGCAGGATCCAATCAGCCCCAGCATTTT
CDR3: CASSYQAGSNQPQHF

size: few
length: 17
D: .
V: TRBV6-1
J: TRBJ2-2
DNA: TGTGCCAGCAGTACCCCCGGGACCCCCAAGGGCACCGGGGAGCTGTTTTTT
CDR3: CASSTPGTPKGTGELFF

size: many
length: 13
D: .
V: TRBV7-2
J: TRBJ1-2
DNA: TGTGCCAGCAGCTTGGGGGTAGGGAGTGACTACACCTTC
CDR3: CASSLGVGSDYTF

size: few
length: 16
D: TRBD1
V: TRBV5-4
J: TRBJ2-3
DNA: TGTGCCAGCAGCTTGCCCTCAGGGGGCGACAGAGATACGCAGTATTTT
CDR3: CASSLPSGGDRDTQYF

size: many
length: 12
D: TRBD1
V: TRBV11-2
J: TRBJ1-2
DNA: TGTGCCAGCAGCTGGACAGGCTATGGCTACACCTTC
CDR3: CASSWTGYGYTF

size: few
length: 15
D: .
V: TRBV20-1
J: TRBJ2-5
DNA: TGCAGTGCTAACACCCGTAACGAAAATAAAGAGACCCAGTACTTC
CDR3: CSANTRNENKETQYF

size: many
length: 14
D: .
V: TRBV5-1
J: TRBJ1-1
DNA: TGCGCCAGCAGCTCCGGACAGACCTTGACAGAAGCTTTCTTT
CDR3: CASSSGQTLTEAFF

size: .
length: 12
D: .
V: TRBV19
J: TRBJ1-1
DNA: TGTGCCAGTACAGGGCGGGTCACTGAAGCTTTCTTT
CDR3: CASTGRVTEAFF

size: .
length: 19
D: TRBD2
V: TRBV5-6
J: TRBJ2-3
DNA: TGTGCCAGCAGCTCGGTAGCGACTAGCGGGAGGTCTAGCACAGATACGCAGTATTTT
CDR3: CASSSVATSGRSSTDTQYF

size: many
length: 13
D: TRBD2
V: TRBV20-1
J: TRBJ2-2
DNA: TGCAGTGCCTTAGCGGGGGGGCCCGGGGAGCTGTTTTTT
CDR3: CSALAGGPGELFF

size: many
length: 15
D: .
V: TRBV20-1
J: TRBJ2-7
DNA: TGCAGTGCTAGTGGCGCCTCGACAGGTTGGGGCGAGCAGTACTTC
CDR3: CSASGASTGWGEQYF

size: few
length: 14
D: .
V: TRBV7-9
J: TRBJ2-2
DNA: TGTGCCAGCAGGTCGGACGGGAACACCGGGGAGCTGTTTTTT
CDR3: CASRSDGNTGELFF

size: many
length: 15
D: .
V: TRBV12-3/TRBV12-4
J: TRBJ2-7
DNA: TGTGCCAGCAGTCCCGGTGTTGGGCAGCTCTACGAGCAGTACTTC
CDR3: CASSPGVGQLYEQYF

size: few
length: 15
D: TRBD1
V: TRBV11-2
J: TRBJ2-1
DNA: TGTGCCAGCAGCTTATTAGGACAGGGATCTCATGAGCAGTTCTTC
CDR3: CASSLLGQGSHEQFF

size: .
length: 16
D: TRBD1
V: TRBV7-9
J: TRBJ2-3
DNA: TGTGCCAGCAGCTCTGGGACAGGACTAAACACAGATACGCAGTATTTT
CDR3: CASSSGTGLNTDTQYF

size: many
length: 16
D: .
V: TRBV7-2
J: TRBJ2-2
DNA: TGTGCCAGCAGCTTAACTGGCGCCCAGAACACCGGGGAGCTGTTTTTT
CDR3: CASSLTGAQNTGELFF

size: .
length: 14
D: TRBD2
V: TRBV11-1
J: TRBJ2-3
DNA: TGTGCCAGCAGCCCGGGACTAGCGGGAGGGCGGGGGTATTTT
CDR3: CASSPGLAGGRGYF

size: few
length: 16
D: .
V: TRBV5-1
J: TRBJ2-2
DNA: TGCGCCAGCAGCTTGGACAGCGGGCCTGCCACCGGGGAGCTGTTTTTT
CDR3: CASSLDSGPATGELFF

size: few
length: 11
D: .
V: TRBV20-1
J: TRBJ2-7
DNA: TGCAGTGCTGGAAAGGTGGGAGAGCAGTACTTC
CDR3: CSAGKVGEQYF

size: many
length: 16
D: TRBD1
V: TRBV11-2
J: TRBJ2-2
DNA: TGTGCCAGCAGCTCCCGTGGACAGGGGTTCACCGGGGAGCTGTTTTTT
CDR3: CASSSRGQGFTGELFF

size: .
length: 15
D: .
V: TRBV4-1
J: TRBJ2-2
DNA: TGCGCCAGCAGCCAAGAGGCTAGTCGGTCCGGGGAGCTGTTTTTT
CDR3: CASSQEASRSGELFF

size: few
length: 11
D: .
V: TRBV2
J: TRBJ2-5
DNA: TGTGCCAGCCTTAGGATGGAGACCCAGTACTTC
CDR3: CASLRMETQYF

size: many
length: 15
D: .
V: TRBV12-3/TRBV12-4
J: TRBJ2-5
DNA: TGTGCCAGCAGCTCAAACTCGACTTCGAAAAAGACCCAGTACTTC
CDR3: CASSSNSTSKKTQYF

size: many
length: 15
D: TRBD1
V: TRBV5-1
J: TRBJ2-3
DNA: TGCGCCAGCAGCTTGGGGGGACAGGGCACAGATACGCAGTATTTT
CDR3: CASSLGGQGTDTQYF

size: few
length: 13
D: .
V: TRBV18
J: TRBJ1-2
DNA: TGTGCCAGCTCACCCCCGCAGGGCTATGGCTACACCTTC
CDR3: CASSPPQGYGYTF

size: many
length: 14
D: TRBD1
V: TRBV4-1
J: TRBJ2-2
DNA: TGCGCCAGCAGTGCAACAGGGGCCACCGGGGAGCTGTTTTTT
CDR3: CASSATGATGELFF

size: .
length: 13
D: .
V: TRBV2
J: TRBJ2-5
DNA: TGTGCCAGCAGTGAAGCGCTGGGTGCGACCCAGTACTTC
CDR3: CASSEALGATQYF

size: few
length: 14
D: TRBD1
V: TRBV25-1
J: TRBJ2-7
DNA: TGTGCCAGCAGTGGAAAGACAGGGGGCATCGAGCAGTACTTC
CDR3: CASSGKTGGIEQYF

size: .
length: 17
D: TRBD2
V: TRBV12-3/TRBV12-4
J: TRBJ2-1
DNA: TGTGCCAGCAGTCCGGGGACTAGCGGGGGGGTGAACAATGAGCAGTTCTTC
CDR3: CASSPGTSGGVNNEQFF

size: many
length: 17
D: TRBD1
V: TRBV24-1
J: TRBJ2-1
DNA: TGTGCCACCAGTGATTTCGGTGGGACAGGGGCCGACAATGAGCAGTTCTTC
CDR3: CATSDFGGTGADNEQFF

size: few
length: 15
D: TRBD2
V: TRBV9
J: TRBJ2-3
DNA: TGTGCCAGCAGCGGGGGGACTAGCGGGCCTGATACGCAGTATTTT
CDR3: CASSGGTSGPDTQYF

size: many
length: 12
D: .
V: TRBV11-3
J: TRBJ1-1
DNA: TGTGCCAGCAGCTTAGAGGGGCAGAGAGCTTTCTTT
CDR3: CASSLEGQRAFF

size: .
length: 16
D: .
V: TRBV9
J: TRBJ2-5
DNA: TGTGCCAGCAGCGCCCTCCCCGGGGGAGGAATGGAGACCCAGTACTTC
CDR3: CASSALPGGGMETQYF

size: many
length: 16
D: .
V: TRBV18
J: TRBJ1-4
DNA: TGTGCCAGCTCACCAACGTGGGGGCTGAATCATGAAAAACTGTTTTTT
CDR3: CASSPTWGLNHEKLFF

size: few
length: 15
D: TRBD1
V: TRBV10-3
J: TRBJ1-3
DNA: TGTGCCATCAGTGAGTCTGCGACAGGGCGGCACACCATATATTTT
CDR3: CAISESATGRHTIYF

size: few
length: 12
D: .
V: TRBV20-1
J: TRBJ2-1
DNA: TGCAGTGCTTTCAGCGGGTACAATGAGCAGTTCTTC
CDR3: CSAFSGYNEQFF

size: many
length: 15
D: TRBD2
V: TRBV3-1
J: TRBJ2-7
DNA: TGTGCCAGCAGCCAGTTAGCGGGAGCCCACTACGAGCAGTACTTC
CDR3: CASSQLAGAHYEQYF

size: .
length: 14
D: .
V: TRBV6-1
J: TRBJ1-2
DNA: TGTGCTTGCCCCGGGACAACTCCCCCATATGGCTACACCTTC
CDR3: CACPGTTPPYGYTF

size: few
length: 16
D: TRBD1
V: TRBV7-9
J: TRBJ1-1
DNA: TGTGCCAGCAGCCACTCCCCCGGGACAGTGAACACTGAAGCTTTCTTT
CDR3: CASSHSPGTVNTEAFF

size: .
length: 14
D: .
V: TRBV2
J: TRBJ2-1
DNA: TGTGCCAGCAGCGGGGAACTTGGGGGCAATGAGCAGTTCTTC
CDR3: CASSGELGGNEQFF